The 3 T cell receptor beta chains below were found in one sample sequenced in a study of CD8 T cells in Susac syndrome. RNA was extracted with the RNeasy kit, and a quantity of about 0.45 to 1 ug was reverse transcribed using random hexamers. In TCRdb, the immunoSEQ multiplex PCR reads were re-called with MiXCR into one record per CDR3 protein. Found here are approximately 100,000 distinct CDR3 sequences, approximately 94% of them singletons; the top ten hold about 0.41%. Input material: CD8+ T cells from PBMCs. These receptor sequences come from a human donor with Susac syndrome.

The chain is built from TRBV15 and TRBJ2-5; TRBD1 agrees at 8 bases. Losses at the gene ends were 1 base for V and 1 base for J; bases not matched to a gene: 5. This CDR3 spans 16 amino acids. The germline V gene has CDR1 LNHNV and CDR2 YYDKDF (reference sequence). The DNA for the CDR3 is TGTGCCACCAGCAGAGGGGGACAGGAGTTCCAAGAGACCCAGTACTTC. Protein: CATSRGGQEFQETQYF.

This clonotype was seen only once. The CDR3 nucleotides read TGTGCCAGCAGTAGGGGAAGCGGGGGGAACGAGCAGTACTTC. This translates into CASSRGSGGNEQYF. This chain uses TRBV2 with TRBJ2-7; TRBD2 agrees at 9 bases. The CDR3 is made up of 14 amino acids. Germline V gene sequence: CDR1 SNHLY, CDR2 FYNNEI. Trimming cost V 5 bases and J 5 bases; bases outside gene matches: 7. The whole variable domain, remainder taken from reference TRBV2 and TRBJ2-7, is EPEVTQTPSHQVTQMGQEVILRCVPISNHLYFYWYRQILGQKVEFLVSFYNNEISEKSEIFDDQFSVERPDGSNFTLKIRSTKLEDSAMYFCASSRGSGGNEQYFGPGTRLTVT.

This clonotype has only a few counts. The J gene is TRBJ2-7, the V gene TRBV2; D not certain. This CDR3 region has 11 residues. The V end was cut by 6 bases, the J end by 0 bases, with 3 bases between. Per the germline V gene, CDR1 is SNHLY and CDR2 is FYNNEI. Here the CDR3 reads CASRGSYEQYF. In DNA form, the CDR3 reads TGTGCCAGCAGGGGCTCCTACGAGCAGTACTTC.